This T cell receptor beta chain was observed in a study of T cells in localized non-small cell lung cancer. Notes on the study in general: Uninvolved adjacent lung showed higher T cell clonality than tumor. In adjacent lung appeared a median roughly 56 of the top 100 tumor clones.

Sequencing was performed with immunoSEQ multiplex PCR; in TCRdb, only in-frame clones are kept and a portion is missing. The top ten hold approximately 27% of the sample, which has around 870 clones, 25% seen once. Researchers cut adjacent lung at least 2 cm from the tumor margin, and it showed no atypia. This clone is medium-sized (0.01 to 0.1%) by share. The antigen is unknown. Trimming left V 4 bases short and J 2 bases short, with 14 bases between. Germline-derived CDR1 and CDR2 are SGHNT and YENEEA. The CDR3 extends over 15 amino acids. The V and J genes are TRBV11-3 and TRBJ2-5; D might be TRBD2 (6 bases). Sequences were derived from normal lung tissue next to the tumor, sampled before any cancer treatment. The origin of this receptor is an older male donor with stage I lung adenocarcinoma. This CDR3 reads CASSYTGTFQETQYF. CDR3 nucleotide sequence: TGTGCCAGCAGCTATACCGGGACTTTTCAAGAGACCCAGTACTTC.